The clone carrying this T cell receptor beta chain was recorded once. Its antigen is not identified. The source of the sample is a study of blood T cells in healthy people across ages. Study-level background: The capture of about one barcoded beta molecule per two T cells was achieved by template switching. General study points: No one knew whether donors had CMV, which possibly confounded expanded clonotype changes.

A J-beta primer mix and a sample-barcoded 5' primer were used in a second PCR of roughly 7 to 12 cycles. TCRdb independently ran MiXCR on the 5' RACE reads; one entry per CDR3 protein. The sample yields more than 1,400,000 distinct CDR3 sequences, roughly 45% seen once. There were healthy Caucasian individuals from Russia, aged roughly 6 to 100, serving as donors. No fewer than 6 micrograms of total RNA were isolated from every sample. What was sequenced was blood. This clonotype was obtained from a woman aged 18 to 35 in good health.

CDR3 DNA sequence: TGTGCCAGCAGCCTTTTCCGCCGGGGAGAGACCCAGTACTTC. It specifies CASSLFRRGETQYF. The chain joins TRBV7-2 to TRBJ2-7, with D perhaps TRBD2 (5 bases). The DNA end favors TRBJ2-5, so the J call may be wrong. Germline CDR1 reads SGHTA; CDR2 reads FQGNSA. CDR3 length: 14 residues.